This TCR beta chain was sequenced in a study of cytotoxic CD8 clonotypes in ibrutinib-treated CLL. Data came from immunoSEQ multiplex PCR; TCRdb stores just in-frame clones and leaves some out. The table records about 44,000 clones, about 70% of them present only once. CDR1 is SGDLS, CDR2 YYNGEE, per germline. The CDR3 has 15 amino acids. V lost 3 bases to trimming and J lost 2 bases; unmatched junction nucleotides: 5. V usage is TRBV9 and J usage is TRBJ2-7; 10 nucleotides match TRBD1. Sequencing used PBMCs, obtained after 12 months of ibrutinib treatment. This TCR came from a human donor with chronic lymphocytic leukemia. Written as DNA, the CDR3 is TGTGCCAGCAGCGCCGGGGACAGGGGAACCTACGAGCAGTACTTC. Translated: CASSAGDRGTYEQYF.